This T cell receptor (beta chain) is drawn from a study of blood T cell repertoires in COVID-19. Study overall: Donors in the United States, Italy and Spain gave samples during acute or convalescent COVID-19.

Cohorts were based on clinical histories the participants reported. Cohort 3 recovered donors had two negative PCRs, clearance, or symptom resolution. Generated by immunoSEQ multiplex PCR, the TCRdb table keeps only in-frame clones and is missing some. The repertoire holds around 170,000 clones, with roughly 82% as singletons. The germline V gene has CDR1 MDHEN and CDR2 SYDVKM. The CDR3 sequence is 14 residues long. V dropped 4 bases and J dropped 2; count of bases not matched to a gene: 3. This receptor was taken from a woman aged 25 to 45 who had recovered from COVID-19. Sequencing input: PBMCs or T cells enriched from blood (not recorded which). V gene TRBV28 combines with J gene TRBJ2-3; 7 bases align to TRBD2. CDR3 amino acids: CASSSGTITDTQYF. The CDR3, as DNA: TGTGCCAGCAGTTCCGGGACTATCACAGATACGCAGTATTTT.